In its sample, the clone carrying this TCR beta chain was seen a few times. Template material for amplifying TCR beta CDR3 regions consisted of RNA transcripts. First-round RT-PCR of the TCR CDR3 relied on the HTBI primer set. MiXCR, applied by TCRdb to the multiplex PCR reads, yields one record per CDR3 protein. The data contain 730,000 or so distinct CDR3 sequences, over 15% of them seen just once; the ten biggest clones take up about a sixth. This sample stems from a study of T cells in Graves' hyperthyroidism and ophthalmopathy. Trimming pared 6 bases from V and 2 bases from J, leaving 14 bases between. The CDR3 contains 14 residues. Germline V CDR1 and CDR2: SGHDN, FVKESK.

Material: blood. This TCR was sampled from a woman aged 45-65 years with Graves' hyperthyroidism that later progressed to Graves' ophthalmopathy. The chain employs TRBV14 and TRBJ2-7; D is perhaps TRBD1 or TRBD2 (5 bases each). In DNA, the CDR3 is TGTGCCAGCAGTCGGGGCCTAGGTACCTACGAGCAGTACTTC. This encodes CASSRGLGTYEQYF. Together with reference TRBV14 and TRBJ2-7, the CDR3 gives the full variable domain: EAGVTQFPSHSVIEKGQTVTLRCDPISGHDNLYWYRRVMGKEIKFLLHFVKESKQDESGMPNNRFLAERTGGTYSTLKVQPAELEDSGVYFCASSRGLGTYEQYFGPGTRLTVT.